Listed below are T cell receptor beta chains from one sample, sequenced in a study of blood T cells in healthy people across ages. TCRdb reprocessed the 5' RACE reads via MiXCR and lists one record per CDR3 protein. The sample includes over a million distinct CDR3 sequences, 35% to 45% seen only once; the top ten take approximately 4.1%. Specimen: blood. Receptors were obtained from a woman under 30 in good health. The conserved cysteine and the conserved F or W are not part of the CDR3 here. The order of the fields is CDR3 length, V gene, J gene, CDR3 protein.

length: 13; V: TRBV10-3; J: TRBJ2-1; CDR3: AISEPRQDYNEQF
length: 14; V: TRBV20-1; J: TRBJ1-1; CDR3: SARDQAPRPGTEAF
length: 12; V: TRBV5-1; J: TRBJ2-7; CDR3: ASSLVQASTEQY
length: 13; V: TRBV7-2; J: TRBJ2-1; CDR3: ASTFRRSGNNEQF
length: 13; V: TRBV28; J: TRBJ1-5; CDR3: ASSLSGQGVQPQH
length: 14; V: TRBV25-1; J: TRBJ2-3; CDR3: ASSESGRARTDTQY
length: 12; V: TRBV5-1; J: TRBJ2-7; CDR3: ASRTGTDRGEQY
length: 13; V: TRBV18; J: TRBJ2-5; CDR3: ASSPLTGIGETQY
length: 15; V: TRBV4-3; J: TRBJ1-6; CDR3: ASSQGKGQGFNSPLH
length: 12; V: TRBV25-1; J: TRBJ1-1; CDR3: ANSQGQGNTEAF
length: 12; V: TRBV5-1; J: TRBJ2-3; CDR3: ASSPTSGRDTQY
length: 16; V: TRBV6-1; J: TRBJ2-6; CDR3: ASSDRQVHALAANVLT
length: 13; V: TRBV7-9; J: TRBJ1-1; CDR3: ASRSTPGWNTEAF
length: 11; V: TRBV7-9; J: TRBJ1-1; CDR3: ASSPRAGGMAF
length: 12; V: TRBV27; J: TRBJ2-1; CDR3: VSSLGGGYNEQF
length: 11; V: TRBV27; J: TRBJ1-2; CDR3: ASSDAVNYGYT
length: 11; V: TRBV20-1; J: TRBJ1-4; CDR3: SAPTGGLEKLF
length: 11; V: TRBV7-2; J: TRBJ2-3; CDR3: ASTPDRTDTQY
length: 13; V: TRBV9; J: TRBJ2-5; CDR3: ASSSRQGQGETQY
length: 13; V: TRBV12-3/TRBV12-4; J: TRBJ1-1; CDR3: ASSTTRVTGTEAF
length: 12; V: TRBV6-6; J: TRBJ1-2; CDR3: ASSGRGSDYGYT
length: 14; V: TRBV4-3; J: TRBJ2-1; CDR3: ASSQEGLAGDNEQF
length: 15; V: TRBV4-1; J: TRBJ2-1; CDR3: ASSLLYGLAPYNEQF
length: 13; V: TRBV4-3; J: TRBJ1-1; CDR3: ASSPEVRGGTEAF
length: 10; V: TRBV6-2/TRBV6-3; J: .; CDR3: ASRGPSGTQY
length: 12; V: TRBV2; J: .; CDR3: ASRILAVPYEQY
length: 12; V: TRBV6-5; J: TRBJ2-7; CDR3: ASSSFSGRGEQY
length: 14; V: TRBV7-9; J: TRBJ2-3; CDR3: ASSSRDPKGGDTQY
length: 13; V: TRBV29-1; J: TRBJ2-1; CDR3: SVEFSREGSNEQF
length: 14; V: TRBV4-2; J: TRBJ2-3; CDR3: ASSQDLLASTDTQY
length: 12; V: TRBV7-8; J: TRBJ2-4; CDR3: ASSPGAAKNIQY
length: 10; V: TRBV20-1; J: TRBJ1-2; CDR3: SAPQGIYGYT
length: 11; V: TRBV24-1; J: TRBJ2-1; CDR3: ATSDSRTLEQF
length: 11; V: TRBV2; J: TRBJ2-1; CDR3: ASSSFWAGEQF
length: 14; V: TRBV5-1; J: TRBJ2-1; CDR3: ASSDALAGACNEQF
length: 13; V: TRBV27; J: TRBJ1-2; CDR3: ASSLSDSSLYGYT
length: 13; V: TRBV24-1; J: TRBJ2-2; CDR3: ATSDQRENTGELF
length: 13; V: TRBV5-1; J: TRBJ2-1; CDR3: ASSLGGTGDNEQF
length: 16; V: TRBV4-3; J: .; CDR3: ASSQDLGTLSSYNEQY
length: 12; V: TRBV7-2; J: TRBJ2-3; CDR3: ASSYQGAEDTQY
length: 10; V: TRBV12-3/TRBV12-4; J: TRBJ1-6; CDR3: ASSLSTSPLH
length: 13; V: TRBV6-2/TRBV6-3; J: TRBJ2-3; CDR3: ASKPRAGVGDTQY
length: 11; V: TRBV27; J: TRBJ2-7; CDR3: ASSYQGAYEQY
length: 13; V: TRBV4-3; J: TRBJ2-6; CDR3: ASSQVRVWAKVLT
length: 10; V: TRBV4-3; J: TRBJ1-1; CDR3: ASSQGDREAF
length: 17; V: TRBV7-6; J: TRBJ2-2; CDR3: ASSLFLTAGETNTGELF